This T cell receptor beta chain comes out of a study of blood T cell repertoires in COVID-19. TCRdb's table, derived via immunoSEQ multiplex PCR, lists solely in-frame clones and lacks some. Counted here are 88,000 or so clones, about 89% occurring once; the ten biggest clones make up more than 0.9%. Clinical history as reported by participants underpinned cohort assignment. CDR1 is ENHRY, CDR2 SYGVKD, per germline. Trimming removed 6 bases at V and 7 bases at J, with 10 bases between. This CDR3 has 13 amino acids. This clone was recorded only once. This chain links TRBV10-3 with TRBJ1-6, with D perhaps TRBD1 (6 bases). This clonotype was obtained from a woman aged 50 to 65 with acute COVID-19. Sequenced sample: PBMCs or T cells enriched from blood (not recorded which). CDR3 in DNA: TGTGCCATCAGGGACCAGGGGAATTCACCCCTCCACTTT. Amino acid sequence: CAIRDQGNSPLHF.